The rows below give T cell receptor beta chains drawn from one sample of a study of shared clonotypes between healthy human individuals. The repertoire was sequenced with immunoSEQ multiplex PCR; TCRdb's copy has only in-frame clones and lacks some. The top ten clones hold 0.13% of a sample with under 2,500,000 clones, 90% to 96% of them seen once. Input material: naive CD4+ T cells sorted from blood. The receptors originated from a man younger than 35 in good health. The CDR3 runs from the conserved cysteine through the conserved F or W. The D gene is left open where the match is weak. Expanded clones are given a class, and other clones once, few, many or no size at all.

abundance: .; d_gene: TRBD1; j_gene: TRBJ1-3; v_gene: TRBV9; CDR3nt: TGTGCCAGCACCCAGGGGGCGTCTGGAAACACCATATATTTT; CDR3aa: CASTQGASGNTIYF
abundance: .; d_gene: TRBD1; j_gene: TRBJ1-5; v_gene: TRBV7-2; CDR3nt: TGTGCCAGCAGCTTGACAGGGAGTCATAGCAATCAGCCCCAGCATTTT; CDR3aa: CASSLTGSHSNQPQHF
abundance: .; d_gene: .; j_gene: TRBJ2-5; v_gene: TRBV5-1; CDR3nt: TGCGCCAGCAGCTCCGTAGGGACCAGAGAAGAGACCCAGTACTTC; CDR3aa: CASSSVGTREETQYF
abundance: .; d_gene: .; j_gene: TRBJ1-5; v_gene: TRBV4-3; CDR3nt: TGCGCCAGCAGCCAAGATGCTGCGGGAAGGGGTAATCAGCCCCAGCATTTT; CDR3aa: CASSQDAAGRGNQPQHF
abundance: .; d_gene: TRBD1; j_gene: TRBJ1-5; v_gene: TRBV6-6; CDR3nt: TGTGCCAGCAGTACCAACAGGGGCGCGAGCAATCAGCCCCAGCATTTT; CDR3aa: CASSTNRGASNQPQHF
abundance: .; d_gene: TRBD1; j_gene: TRBJ1-3; v_gene: TRBV9; CDR3nt: TGTGCCAGCAGCGACGACAGGGCTGGAAACACCATATATTTT; CDR3aa: CASSDDRAGNTIYF
abundance: .; d_gene: .; j_gene: TRBJ1-1; v_gene: TRBV5-1; CDR3nt: TGCGCCAGCAGCCAGGGACACTCGTTGAACACTGAAGCTTTCTTT; CDR3aa: CASSQGHSLNTEAFF
abundance: .; d_gene: TRBD1; j_gene: TRBJ1-5; v_gene: TRBV28; CDR3nt: TGTGCCAGCAGCCCTAGTTGGGGACAGGGCCCAAATCAGCCCCAGCATTTT; CDR3aa: CASSPSWGQGPNQPQHF
abundance: .; d_gene: .; j_gene: TRBJ1-2; v_gene: TRBV5-1; CDR3nt: TGCGCCAGCAGCTTGGTGGGTGGGCAAAGTGGCTACACCTTC; CDR3aa: CASSLVGGQSGYTF
abundance: .; d_gene: .; j_gene: TRBJ1-1; v_gene: TRBV27; CDR3nt: TGTGCCAGCAGTCCCTCGACAGGAATTAAAGCTTTCTTT; CDR3aa: CASSPSTGIKAFF
abundance: .; d_gene: TRBD2; j_gene: TRBJ2-7; v_gene: TRBV7-2; CDR3nt: TGTGCCAGCAGCGAGGGGGTAGCGGGGACCTACGAGCAGTACTTC; CDR3aa: CASSEGVAGTYEQYF
abundance: few; d_gene: TRBD1; j_gene: TRBJ2-3; v_gene: TRBV29-1; CDR3nt: TGCAGCGCCGGACAGGGGACAGATACGCAGTATTTT; CDR3aa: CSAGQGTDTQYF
abundance: .; d_gene: TRBD1; j_gene: TRBJ2-1; v_gene: TRBV10-3; CDR3nt: TGTGCCATCAGTGAGTCGCCGACAGGGGTCTATGAGCAGTTCTTC; CDR3aa: CAISESPTGVYEQFF